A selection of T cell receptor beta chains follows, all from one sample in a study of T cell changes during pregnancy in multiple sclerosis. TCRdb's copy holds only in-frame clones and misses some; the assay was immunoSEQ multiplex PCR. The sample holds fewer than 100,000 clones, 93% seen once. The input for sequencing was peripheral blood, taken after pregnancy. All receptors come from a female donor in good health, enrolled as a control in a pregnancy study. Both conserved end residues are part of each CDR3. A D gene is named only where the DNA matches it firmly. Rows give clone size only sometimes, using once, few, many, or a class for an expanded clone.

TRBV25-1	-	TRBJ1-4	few	CASSVGGEKLFF	TGTGCCAGCAGTGTCGGAGGTGAAAAACTGTTTTTT
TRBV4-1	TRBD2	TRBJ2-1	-	CASSQDPAGGIRNEQFF	TGCGCCAGCAGCCAAGACCCAGCGGGGGGTATTCGGAATGAGCAGTTCTTC
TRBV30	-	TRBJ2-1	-	CAWSVGGYNEQFF	TGTGCCTGGAGTGTAGGCGGGTACAATGAGCAGTTCTTC
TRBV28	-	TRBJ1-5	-	CASIQGWGNQPQHF	TGTGCCAGCATCCAGGGTTGGGGCAATCAGCCCCAGCATTTT
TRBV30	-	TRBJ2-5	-	CAWNGGVKETQYF	TGTGCCTGGAACGGAGGGGTTAAAGAGACCCAGTACTTC
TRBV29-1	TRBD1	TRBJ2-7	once	CSVFGTGSTKQYF	TGCAGCGTCTTTGGGACAGGGAGTACGAAGCAGTACTTC
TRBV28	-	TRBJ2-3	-	CASSSPLASRADTQYF	TGTGCCAGCTCGAGCCCTTTAGCGTCCCGAGCAGATACGCAGTATTTT
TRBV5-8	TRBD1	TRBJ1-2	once	CASSPGPGQGMNGYTF	TGTGCCAGCAGCCCAGGGCCGGGACAGGGAATGAATGGCTACACCTTC
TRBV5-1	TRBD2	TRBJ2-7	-	CASSLFGGLTEGYEQYF	TGCGCCAGCAGCTTGTTTGGGGGACTAACGGAGGGCTACGAGCAGTACTTC
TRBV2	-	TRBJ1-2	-	CASSQWAGGYTF	TGTGCCAGCAGTCAATGGGCGGGAGGCTACACCTTC
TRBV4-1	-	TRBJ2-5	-	CASSQDWWGTGVRETQYF	TGCGCCAGCAGCCAAGATTGGTGGGGGACTGGAGTTCGGGAGACCCAGTACTTC
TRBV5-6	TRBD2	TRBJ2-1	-	CASSPPSGRWSEQFF	TGTGCCAGCAGCCCTCCTAGCGGGCGGTGGAGTGAGCAGTTCTTC
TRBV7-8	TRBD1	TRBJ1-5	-	CASSATGGFGQPQHF	TGTGCCAGCAGCGCGACAGGGGGCTTTGGACAGCCCCAGCATTTT
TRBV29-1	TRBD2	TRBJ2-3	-	CSVGTPSGNPDTQYF	TGCAGCGTTGGGACCCCTAGCGGAAACCCGGATACGCAGTATTTT
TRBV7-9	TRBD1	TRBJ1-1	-	CASSLKTGTEAFF	TGTGCCAGCAGCCTTAAGACAGGGACTGAAGCTTTCTTT
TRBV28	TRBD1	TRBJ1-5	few	CASSLIQGGQPQHF	TGTGCCAGCAGTTTGATACAGGGGGGACAGCCCCAGCATTTT
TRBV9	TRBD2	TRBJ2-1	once	CASSVGGTSGINEQFF	TGTGCCAGCAGCGTAGGGGGTACTAGCGGAATCAATGAGCAGTTCTTC
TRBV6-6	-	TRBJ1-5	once	CASNPLGGQPQHF	TGTGCCAGCAACCCCCTTGGGGGGCAGCCCCAGCATTTT
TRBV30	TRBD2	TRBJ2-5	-	CAWSVGLAGTRETQYF	TGTGCCTGGAGTGTAGGGCTAGCGGGGACCCGGGAGACCCAGTACTTC
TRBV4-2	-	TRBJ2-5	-	CASSQAGREWETQYF	TGTGCCAGCAGCCAAGCGGGTCGGGAATGGGAGACCCAGTACTTC
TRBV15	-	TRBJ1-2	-	CATSRGTAYGYTF	TGTGCCACCAGCAGAGGGACAGCCTATGGCTACACCTTC
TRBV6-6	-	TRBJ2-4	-	CASRGGGSQAKNIQYF	TGTGCCAGCAGAGGGGGGGGAAGCCAAGCCAAAAACATTCAGTACTTC
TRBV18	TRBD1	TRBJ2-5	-	CASSPPTGDFQETQYF	TGTGCCAGCTCACCACCAACAGGGGATTTCCAAGAGACCCAGTACTTC
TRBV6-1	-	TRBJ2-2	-	CASTPRTVTGELFF	TGTGCCAGCACCCCGCGGACAGTTACCGGGGAGCTGTTTTTT
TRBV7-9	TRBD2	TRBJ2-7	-	CASSLTSGTYEQYF	TGTGCCAGCAGCTTGACTAGCGGAACCTACGAGCAGTACTTC
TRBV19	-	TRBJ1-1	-	CASNGGFANTEAFF	TGTGCCAGTAACGGGGGGTTCGCAAACACTGAAGCTTTCTTT
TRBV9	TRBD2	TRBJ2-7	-	CASSPTLAGAEQYF	TGTGCCAGTAGCCCTACGCTAGCGGGAGCGGAGCAGTACTTC
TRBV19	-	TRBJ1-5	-	CASSRQGNQPQHF	TGTGCCAGTAGCCGACAGGGCAATCAGCCCCAGCATTTT
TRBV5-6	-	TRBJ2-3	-	CASSEARLGTDTQYF	TGTGCCAGCAGTGAGGCGCGCCTAGGCACAGATACGCAGTATTTT
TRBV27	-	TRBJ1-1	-	CASSFAGNTEAFF	TGTGCCAGCAGTTTCGCCGGGAACACTGAAGCTTTCTTT
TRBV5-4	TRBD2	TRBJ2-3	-	CASSLTSGGTDTQYF	TGTGCCAGCAGCCTGACTAGCGGGGGCACAGATACGCAGTATTTT
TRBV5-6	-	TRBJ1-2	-	CASSFIYRGIEDGYTF	TGTGCCAGCAGCTTTATCTATCGGGGGATTGAGGATGGCTACACCTTC
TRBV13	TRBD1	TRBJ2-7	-	CASSLGTRGTGLGQYF	TGTGCCAGCAGCTTAGGTACGAGAGGGACAGGGTTAGGGCAGTACTTC
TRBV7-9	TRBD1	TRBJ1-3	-	CASSRQGFSGNTIYF	TGTGCCAGCAGCCGACAGGGCTTCTCTGGAAACACCATATATTTT
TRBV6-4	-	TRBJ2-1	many	CASSARTNHEQFF	TGTGCCAGCAGTGCTAGGACTAACCATGAGCAGTTCTTC
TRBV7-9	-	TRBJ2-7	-	CASSPTGLATHEQYF	TGTGCCAGCAGTCCGACCGGGCTAGCGACGCACGAGCAGTACTTC
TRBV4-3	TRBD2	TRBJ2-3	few	CASSHWGLAEYTDTQYF	TGCGCCAGCAGCCATTGGGGACTAGCGGAATACACAGATACGCAGTATTTT
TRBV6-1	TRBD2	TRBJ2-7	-	CASSGRVAGASYEQYF	TGTGCCAGCAGTGGAAGGGTAGCGGGAGCATCCTACGAGCAGTACTTC
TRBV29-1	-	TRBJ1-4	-	CSVDGRGRCEKLFF	TGCAGCGTTGATGGGCGGGGGCGATGTGAAAAACTGTTTTTT
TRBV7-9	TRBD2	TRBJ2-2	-	CASSAKGLAGTGELFF	TGTGCCAGCAGCGCCAAAGGACTAGCGGGCACCGGGGAGCTGTTTTTT
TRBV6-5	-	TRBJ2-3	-	CASGALTDTQYF	TGTGCCAGCGGGGCCCTCACAGATACGCAGTATTTT
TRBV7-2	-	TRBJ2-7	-	CASRGGGGYEQYF	TGTGCCAGCAGAGGGGGGGGCGGGTACGAGCAGTACTTC
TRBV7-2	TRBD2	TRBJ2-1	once	CASSRLRTSGSGGEQFF	TGTGCCAGCAGCCGACTCAGGACTAGCGGGAGTGGAGGTGAGCAGTTCTTC
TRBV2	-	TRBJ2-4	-	CASTSDRGAKNIQYF	TGTGCCAGCACCTCGGATCGCGGGGCCAAAAACATTCAGTACTTC
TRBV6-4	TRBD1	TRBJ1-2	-	CASRLQGARDGYTF	TGTGCCAGCAGATTACAGGGGGCGCGGGATGGCTACACCTTC
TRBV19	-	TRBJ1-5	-	CASSIAASLLNQPQHF	TGTGCCAGTAGTATCGCGGCCTCTCTCCTCAATCAGCCCCAGCATTTT
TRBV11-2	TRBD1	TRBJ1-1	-	CASSPPGQGLVTEAFF	TGTGCCAGCAGCCCTCCGGGACAGGGGTTGGTCACTGAAGCTTTCTTT
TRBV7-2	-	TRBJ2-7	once	CASSVGYAGTQRSEQYF	TGTGCCAGCAGCGTCGGGTACGCCGGGACACAGAGGAGCGAGCAGTACTTC
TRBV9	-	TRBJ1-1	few	CASSPRRDGSTEAFF	TGTGCCAGCAGCCCACGCCGGGATGGGAGCACTGAAGCTTTCTTT
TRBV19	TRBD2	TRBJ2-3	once	CASSTLAGGTSTDTQYF	TGTGCCAGTAGTACCCTAGCGGGAGGCACTAGCACAGATACGCAGTATTTT
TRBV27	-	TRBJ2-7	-	CASSFEGPYEQYF	TGTGCCAGCAGTTTTGAGGGCCCCTACGAGCAGTACTTC
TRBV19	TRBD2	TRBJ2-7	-	CASSIGGLAGYPEQYF	TGTGCCAGTAGTATCGGCGGACTAGCGGGGTACCCCGAGCAGTACTTC
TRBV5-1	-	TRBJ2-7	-	CASSTGSTATYEQYF	TGCGCCAGCAGCACCGGGTCCACCGCAACCTACGAGCAGTACTTC
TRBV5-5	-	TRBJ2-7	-	CASSEGPLYEQYF	TGTGCCAGCAGCGAGGGTCCTCTCTACGAGCAGTACTTC
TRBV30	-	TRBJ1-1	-	CAWSFAPRTEAFF	TGTGCCTGGAGTTTTGCCCCCCGGACAGAAGCTTTCTTT
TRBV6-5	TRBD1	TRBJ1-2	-	CASSQDRGLYYGYTF	TGTGCCAGCAGTCAAGACAGGGGGCTTTACTATGGCTACACCTTC
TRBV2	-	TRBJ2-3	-	CASSLRTDTQYF	TGTGCCAGCAGCCTCCGCACAGATACGCAGTATTTT
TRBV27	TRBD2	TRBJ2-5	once	CASSPRLAGLETQYF	TGTGCCAGCAGTCCCCGCCTAGCGGGACTCGAGACCCAGTACTTC
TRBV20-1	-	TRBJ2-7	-	CSASAEDEQYF	TGCAGTGCTAGCGCTGAGGACGAGCAGTACTTC
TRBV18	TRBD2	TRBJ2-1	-	CASSPRPSGGRRNEQFF	TGTGCCAGCTCACCCCGCCCATCGGGGGGGCGTCGCAATGAGCAGTTCTTC